What follows are 22 T cell receptor beta chains derived from one specimen sequenced in a study of T cells after yellow fever vaccination. TCRdb redid the calling of the 5' RACE reads with MiXCR, one entry per CDR3 protein. The sample has under 550,000 distinct CDR3 sequences, 21% seen once. The sample in question was PBMCs, obtained 21 days after the first yellow fever vaccination. The receptor set was obtained from a young man who received the YFV17D yellow fever vaccine.

The chain recombines TRBV18 with TRBJ1-2; D perhaps matches TRBD1 (6 bases). Germline values: CDR1 KGHSH, CDR2 LQKENI. The CDR3 extends over 15 amino acids. The germline V and J ends were trimmed by 3 bases and 8 bases, with 19 bases remaining between them. The CDR3 DNA reads TGTGCCAGCTCACCGGGGCGGCGAACAGGGTACGGCTACACCTTC. Translating gives CASSPGRRTGYGYTF.

The rearrangement joins TRBV4-1 to TRBJ2-1; 7 nucleotides match TRBD1. V dropped 7 bases and J dropped 0; count of bases not matched to a gene: 6. This CDR3 has 15 residues. The germline V gene has CDR1 MGHRA and CDR2 YSYEKL. In DNA form, the CDR3 reads TGCGCCAGCACCCCATGGGACAGCTCCTACAATGAGCAGTTCTTC. This codes for CASTPWDSSYNEQFF.

The chain carries TRBV7-9 and TRBJ2-7; D is ambiguous. Trimming cost V 1 base and J 5 bases, with 15 bases left between them. In germline, CDR1 is SEHNR, CDR2 FQNEAQ (reference sequence). The CDR3 length is 15 residues. The CDR3 bases are TGTGCCAGCAGCTTAGGAGCGTATACTTCCCACGAGCAGTACTTC. It codes for CASSLGAYTSHEQYF.

In its sample, this clonotype was seen a few times. The chain couples TRBV7-2 to TRBJ1-4, with D maybe TRBD1 (5 bases). V lost 5 bases and J 7 bases, leaving 11 bases between the germline ends. Germline lookup yields CDR1 SGHTA and CDR2 FQGNSA. The CDR3 consists of 13 residues. CDR3 DNA: TGTGCCAGCAGCCCGAGACAGTTTGAAAAACTGTTTTTT. It yields the protein CASSPRQFEKLFF.

Note on this clonotype: With a much larger clone just one base away, this may be a read error. The chain links TRBV7-2 to TRBJ2-3; 10 bases are shared with TRBD2. Germline lookup yields CDR1 SGHTA and CDR2 FQGNSA. The CDR3 spans 14 residues. CDR3 in DNA: TGTGTCAGCAGCTTGAGCGGGGGGGCCGGTACGCAGTATTTT. The encoded protein is CVSSLSGGAGTQYF.

This clonotype came up once. The genes are TRBV7-9 and TRBJ2-5, with D maybe TRBD1 (5 bases). Trimming took 5 bases from V and 4 from J, leaving 11 bases between them. CDR3 length equals 13 residues. Germline CDR1 and CDR2: SEHNR and FQNEAQ (reference sequence). The CDR3 region is CASSPGNLETQYF. CDR3 sequence (DNA): TGTGCCAGCAGCCCAGGGAATTTAGAGACCCAGTACTTC.

Only a few counts were recorded for this clonotype. The chain combines TRBV12-3 or TRBV12-4 with TRBJ2-3; TRBD2 is a possible D gene (6 bases). V dropped 0 bases and J dropped 0 bases, with 10 bases sitting between them. The CDR3 spans 16 residues. In DNA form, the CDR3 reads TGTGCCAGCAGTTTAGCGGCGGGGAGCAGCACAGATACGCAGTATTTT. Protein sequence: CASSLAAGSSTDTQYF.

The V and J genes are TRBV20-1 and TRBJ2-7; tentative D call: TRBD2 (6 bases). The germline V and J ends were trimmed by 0 bases and 9 bases, with 18 bases remaining between them. CDR1 DFQATT and CDR2 SNEGSKA come from the germline V gene (reference sequence). CDR3 length equals 14 residues. CDR3 amino acids: CSARDPSGDGVQYF. The CDR3 DNA follows: TGCAGTGCTAGAGACCCCTCGGGGGATGGCGTGCAGTACTTC.

This clonotype was observed a few times. The chain combines TRBV7-2 with TRBJ2-1; 7 bases are shared with TRBD2. Germline values: CDR1 SGHTA, CDR2 FQGNSA. This CDR3 is built from 15 residues. The junction had 7 bases not matched to a gene; V was cut back by 0 bases and J by 8 bases. Here the CDR3 DNA reads TGTGCCAGCAGCTTAGCCGGACTAGTTATCCATGAGCAGTTCTTC. Amino acids: CASSLAGLVIHEQFF. The full variable domain, its missing parts supplied by reference TRBV7-2 and TRBJ2-1, is GAGVSQSPSNKVTEKGKDVELRCDPISGHTALYWYRQSLGQGLEFLIYFQGNSAPDKSGLPSDRFSAERTGGSVSTLTIQRTQQEDSAVYLCASSLAGLVIHEQFFGPGTRLTVL.

The J gene is TRBJ2-5, the V gene TRBV7-2, with no clear D. V was clipped by 5 bases and J by 5 bases, with 12 bases between them. The CDR3 spans 13 residues. Germline CDR1 SGHTA, CDR2 FQGNSA. The CDR3 sequence: CASSARASETQYF. The CDR3 coding sequence is TGTGCCAGCAGCGCCCGGGCCTCGGAGACCCAGTACTTC.

The CDR3 DNA sequence: TGTGCCAGCAGTGTTCAGGGAGATGAAGCTTTCTTT. Its translation: CASSVQGDEAFF. This chain connects TRBV25-1 to TRBJ1-1, with D possibly being TRBD1 (5 bases). Trimming removed 4 bases at V and 7 bases at J, with 10 bases between. This CDR3 spans 12 amino acids. CDR1 and CDR2 (germline): MGHDK, SYGVNS.

This clonotype was counted only a few times. V is TRBV10-2 and J is TRBJ2-5; no clear D. This CDR3 spans 14 amino acids. Trimming took 0 bases from V and 5 from J, leaving 10 bases between them. Germline CDR1 and CDR2: WSHSY and SAAADI. The CDR3 sequence is CASSESSGLETQYF. The CDR3 DNA follows: TGCGCCAGCAGTGAGTCCTCAGGTTTGGAGACCCAGTACTTC.

The sample holds a few counts of this clonotype. The rearrangement links TRBV29-1 to TRBJ1-6; 10 positions agree with TRBD1. Trimming at V came to 4 bases and at J to 5 bases, leaving 2 bases not matched to a gene. Per germline, CDR1 SQVTM and CDR2 ANQGSEA. This CDR3 spans 14 amino acids. CDR3 in amino acids: CSVGTGGNNSPLHF. The CDR3 region has the DNA TGCAGCGTTGGGACAGGGGGAAATAATTCACCCCTCCACTTT.

The chain links TRBV15 to TRBJ2-5; D perhaps matches TRBD2 (6 bases). CDR3 length: 15 amino acids. V lost 0 bases and J lost 1, with 9 bases in between. Germline V gene data show CDR1 as LNHNV and CDR2 as YYDKDF (reference sequence). This CDR3 reads CATSRDLSGQETQYF. The CDR3 DNA is TGTGCCACCAGCAGAGATCTTAGCGGCCAAGAGACCCAGTACTTC.

This chain links TRBV7-6 with TRBJ2-5, with D maybe TRBD1 (5 bases). V was shortened by 5 bases and J by 2 bases, with 12 bases between the two germline ends. Germline assignment: CDR1 SGHVS and CDR2 FNYEAQ. This CDR3 comprises 14 residues. The CDR3 DNA sequence: TGTGCCAGCAGCCCGCTCAGGGAACAAGAGACCCAGTACTTC. It codes for CASSPLREQETQYF.

This clonotype was counted ten times or more. The chain couples TRBV7-2 to TRBJ1-5; D unresolved. Germline V gene data show CDR1 as SGHTA and CDR2 as FQGNSA. The CDR3 has 13 amino acids. Trimming removed 5 bases from V and 5 bases from J, with 10 bases in between. This CDR3 is CASSTRDYQPQHF. The CDR3 bases are TGTGCCAGCAGCACCCGGGATTATCAGCCCCAGCATTTT.

This clonotype showed up just a few times. This rearrangement joins TRBV7-2 to TRBJ1-5; 8 nucleotides align to TRBD1. Germline loops: CDR1 SGHTA, CDR2 FQGNSA. V lost 3 bases, J lost 7 bases, and 5 bases stayed unmatched. CDR3 length equals 14 residues. The CDR3 sequence is CASSFDRGQQPQHF. In nucleotides, the CDR3 is TGTGCCAGCAGCTTCGACAGGGGACAACAGCCCCAGCATTTT.

This clonotype was observed a handful of times. Here the CDR3 reads CSARVRIAGGETQYF. The DNA of the CDR3 is TGCAGTGCTAGAGTCAGGATAGCGGGCGGGGAGACCCAGTACTTC. The genes are TRBV20-1 and TRBJ2-5; 7 positions agree with TRBD2. J was trimmed by 5 bases and V by 1 base; bases with no gene match: 10. The CDR3 has 15 residues. CDR1 and CDR2 from the germline V gene are DFQATT and SNEGSKA (reference sequence).

V is TRBV5-1 and J is TRBJ2-3; a possible D gene is TRBD1 (5 bases). The CDR3 covers 15 residues. V was trimmed by 0 bases and J by 5 bases, leaving 13 bases between them. The germline gives CDR1 SGHRS, CDR2 YFSETQ. The CDR3 DNA follows: TGCGCCAGCAGCTTGGCTCAGTCGCAGGGAGATACGCAGTATTTT. Encoded protein: CASSLAQSQGDTQYF.

The chain joins TRBV5-1 to TRBJ2-2; perhaps TRBD1 as D (5 bases). V was cut by 3 bases and J by 1 base, with 10 bases left in between. The CDR3 is 15 amino acids. The V gene's germline CDR1 is SGHRS and CDR2 YFSETQ. The CDR3 DNA sequence: TGCGCCAGCAGCTCACAGGCTCAGAACACCGGGGAGCTGTTTTTT. Translating it yields CASSSQAQNTGELFF.

This clonotype occurred many times. Here the CDR3 reads CSALLLSSPYNEQFF. CDR3 coding DNA: TGCAGTGCTCTGCTTTTGAGCAGTCCCTACAATGAGCAGTTCTTC. V and J are TRBV20-1 and TRBJ2-1; D gene uncertain. Germline-derived CDR1 and CDR2 are DFQATT and SNEGSKA (reference sequence). V shed 5 bases and J shed 2 bases, with 16 bases lying between them. This CDR3 region has 15 residues.

The table lists this clonotype with a few counts. The chain links TRBV27 to TRBJ1-3; D gene uncertain. Germline V lookup: CDR1 MNHEY, CDR2 SMNVEV (reference sequence). V lost 3 bases, J lost 4 bases, and 7 bases lay in between. The CDR3 covers 13 residues. The CDR3 bases are TGTGCCAGCAGTTTCGCACCAGGAAACACCATATATTTT. Protein product: CASSFAPGNTIYF.